The sequence of this TCR beta chain was determined in a study of human T cells and chemical hapten exposure. TCRdb called the RACE reads again in MiXCR, with one record for every CDR3 protein. The data show about 80,000 distinct CDR3 sequences, 12% to 15% seen once. General observations from the study: Patch test scores rose with PT1 expanded TCR counts, a positive correlation. Large CDR3 similarity clusters arose significantly more often from expanded TCRs than from controls.

The germline V gene encodes CDR1 SQVTM and CDR2 ANQGSEA. The CDR3 runs 13 residues. Trimming removed 4 bases at V and 0 bases at J, with 10 bases between. This clonotype has only a few counts. Antigen specificity is unknown. Time point noted: pre-sensitization, week 0. Treatment: therapeutic diphenylcyclopropenone sensitization with weekly scalp DPC. This clonotype was obtained from a woman aged 45-59 years with alopecia areata. Some clones in this sample may be carry-over from other donors' samples. The genes are TRBV29-1 and TRBJ2-7; D is undetermined. The sample consisted of whole blood, taken in connection with sensitization to the hapten diphenylcyclopropenone (DPC). CDR3 sequence (DNA): TGCAGCGTTGTATGGGTAAGCTCCTACGAGCAGTACTTC. This codes for CSVVWVSSYEQYF.